Sequencing of this T cell receptor (beta chain) was carried out in a study of cytomegalovirus exposure and HLA in healthy donors. Whole-study findings and limits: TCR beta V- and J-gene trimming was later associated with a missense DCLRE1C variant. Owing to their indistinguishability, certain V segments, notably TRBV6-2 and TRBV6-3, were excluded. Per published reports, the classifier diagnosed cytomegalovirus status with high specificity and sensitivity.

V lost 7 bases, J lost 3 bases, and 9 bases lay in between. Germline V gene sequence: CDR1 MDHEN, CDR2 SYDVKM. This CDR3 contains 12 residues. With respect to this clone: The antigen is not known.

Primers included in the PCR were 60 Vbeta and 13 Jbeta primers. Sequencing used immunoSEQ multiplex PCR; TCRdb keeps in-frame clones, though not all of them. The repertoire table contains 150,000 to 200,000 clones. The sequence derives from a man younger than 45 in good health and CMV-seronegative. The chain combines TRBV28 with TRBJ1-2; weak D call: TRBD1 (5 bases). Sequencing was carried out using PBMCs. The CDR3 DNA is TGTGCCAGCACGGGGGTGGACTATGGCTACACCTTC. Residues: CASTGVDYGYTF.